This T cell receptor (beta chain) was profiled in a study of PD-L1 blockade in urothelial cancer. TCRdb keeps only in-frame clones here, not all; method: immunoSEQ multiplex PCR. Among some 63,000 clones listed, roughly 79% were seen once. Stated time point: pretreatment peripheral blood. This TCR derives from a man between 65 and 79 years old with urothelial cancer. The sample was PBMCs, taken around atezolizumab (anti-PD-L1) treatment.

The CDR3 DNA is TGTGCCAGCGGCTCCGGGAGCACAGATACGCAGTATTTT. Amino acids: CASGSGSTDTQYF. The chain recombines TRBV5-6 with TRBJ2-3, with no clear D. The V and J ends lost 7 bases and 0 bases respectively, with 9 bases between them. This CDR3 has 13 residues. Germline V gives CDR1 SGHDT, CDR2 YYEEEE.